This TCR beta chain came from a study of T cells in Graves' hyperthyroidism and ophthalmopathy. The study, taken as a whole, reports: The blood repertoire included most of the expanded thyroid clonotypes above 0.001.

The CDR3 sequence is 17 residues long. V lost 4 bases, J lost 7 bases, and 16 bases stayed unmatched. Per germline, CDR1 WSHSY and CDR2 SAAADI. Enrolled ophthalmopathy patients presented with a Clinical Activity Score of at least 3, a NOSPECS grade of at least 4, and disease duration under 3 months. TCR beta CDR3 sequences were amplified from RNA transcripts. The primer set for the first-round RT-PCR of the TCR CDR3 was HTBI. Each CDR3 protein gets one entry after TCRdb re-called the multiplex PCR reads with MiXCR. The top ten hold roughly 60% of the sample, which has about 270,000 distinct CDR3 sequences, roughly 20% seen once. This clonotype was observed many times. Its antigen is not known.

V usage is TRBV10-2 and J usage is TRBJ2-1; TRBD2 agrees at 7 bases. The receptor was derived from a man aged 30 to 45 with Graves' ophthalmopathy. The sequenced sample consisted of blood. The DNA of the CDR3 is TGCGCCAGCAGTGTTCGGGGGGATTTGGGCAACTCAAATGAGCAGTTCTTC. Its protein is CASSVRGDLGNSNEQFF.